This TCR beta chain derives from a study of response to subunit inactivated influenza vaccine. General study points: Authors suggested that a seasonal influenza vaccination recruits few new T cells each time.

TCRdb re-derived calls from the RT-PCR reads in MiXCR, one entry per CDR3 protein. This sample has 450,000 to 550,000 distinct CDR3 sequences, with less than 30% found just once. This CDR3 has 16 residues. Germline-derived CDR1 and CDR2 are DFQATT and SNEGSKA (reference sequence). V lost 0 bases, J lost 0 bases, and 12 bases lay in between. Of note for this clonotype: Its antigen is currently unknown.

The input for sequencing was CD4+ T cells sorted from PBMCs, taken roughly 5 days after vaccination. The V and J genes are TRBV20-1 and TRBJ2-4; tentative D call: TRBD2 (6 bases). The source of this sequence is a man aged 50-60 years who received an inactivated influenza vaccine. CDR3 coding DNA: TGCAGTGCTAGAGATCCCGGGGGAGTAGCCAAAAACATTCAGTACTTC. Translation gives CSARDPGGVAKNIQYF.